The next 17 T cell receptor beta chains were all read from a single sample in a study of shared clonotypes between healthy human individuals. Cells designated naive CD8 were CD45RO-negative and were positively selected for CCR7, with terminally differentiated effector memory CD45RA+ cells excluded. Sequenced by immunoSEQ multiplex PCR; TCRdb stores in-frame clones only, minus some. The sample yields hundreds of thousands of clones, approximately 96% seen once. Sample: naive CD8+ T cells sorted from blood. The receptors here all came from a woman aged 30 to 39 in good health.

This chain joins TRBV7-9 and TRBJ2-5; 8 bases fit TRBD1. Germline-derived CDR1 and CDR2 are SEHNR and FQNEAQ (reference sequence). V lost 5 bases and J lost 2; bases outside the gene matches: 7. The CDR3 length is 15 residues. In nucleotides, the CDR3 is TGTGCCAGCAGCACCGGACAGGGAGCTCAAGAGACCCAGTACTTC. Its translation is CASSTGQGAQETQYF.

This chain links TRBV11-2 with TRBJ2-7, with D possibly called TRBD1 or TRBD2 (5 bases each). The CDR3 spans 12 residues. CDR1 and CDR2 from the germline V gene are SGHAT and FQNNGV. The V end lost 1 base, the J end lost 6 bases, and 7 bases lay between the germline ends. The CDR3: CASSLGGFEQYF. The CDR3 bases are TGTGCCAGCAGCTTAGGGGGGTTCGAGCAGTACTTC.

The V call is TRBV6-5, the J call TRBJ1-1; D may be TRBD1 (6 bases). The V and J ends lost 0 bases and 8 bases respectively, with 16 bases between them. The CDR3 is 15 residues long. Germline V gene lookup returns CDR1 MNHEY and CDR2 SVGAGI. CDR3 in amino acids: CASSYSITAQGEAFF. The CDR3 DNA reads as TGTGCCAGCAGTTACTCGATAACAGCGCAGGGGGAAGCTTTCTTT.

This clone has only a few counts. The chain recombines TRBV28 with TRBJ1-1; a weak D match, TRBD1 (5 bases). V was cut by 5 bases and J by 7 bases, with 8 bases left in between. This CDR3 contains 11 residues. Germline V gives CDR1 MDHEN, CDR2 SYDVKM. CDR3 DNA sequence: TGTGCCAGCAGTAGGGGTCTTGAAGCTTTCTTT. It encodes CASSRGLEAFF.

The rearrangement joins TRBV29-1 to TRBJ1-1, with D possibly matching TRBD1 (6 bases). CDR3 length equals 15 residues. CDR1 is SQVTM, CDR2 ANQGSEA, per germline. The V end lost 3 bases, the J end lost 4 bases, and 18 bases lay between the germline ends. This CDR3 reads CSVDEQGRGATEAFF. The CDR3, as DNA: TGCAGCGTTGATGAGCAGGGTCGGGGGGCCACTGAAGCTTTCTTT. The full variable domain, completed using reference TRBV29-1 and TRBJ1-1, is SAVISQKPSRDICQRGTSLTIQCQVDSQVTMMFWYRQQPGQSLTLIATANQGSEATYESGFVIDKFPISRPNLTFSTLTVSNMSPEDSSIYLCSVDEQGRGATEAFFGQGTRLTVV.

Worth noting for this clone: Other DNA sequences within the sample encode an identical CDR3. The chain links TRBV30 to TRBJ2-7; 9 bases are a match to TRBD2. The CDR3 totals 13 residues. CDR1 and CDR2 from the germline V gene are GTSNPN and SVGIG (reference sequence). J lost 2 bases, V lost 2 bases, and 1 base had no gene match. The CDR3 loop is CAWSLAGPYEQYF. In nucleotides, the CDR3 is TGTGCCTGGAGTCTAGCGGGACCCTACGAGCAGTACTTC.

The chain has TRBV11-3 and TRBJ2-7; 11 bases line up with TRBD2. The CDR3 runs 17 residues. Unmatched junction bases numbered 9, after V lost 5 bases and J lost 0 bases. In germline, CDR1 is SGHNT, CDR2 YENEEA. The CDR3 bases are TGTGCCAGCAGCCCCCCTCCTAGCGGGAGGAACTCCTACGAGCAGTACTTC. This encodes CASSPPPSGRNSYEQYF.

The chain recombines TRBV9 with TRBJ2-7, with D perhaps given as TRBD1 or TRBD2 (6 bases each). The CDR3 totals 14 residues. Germline CDR1 and CDR2: SGDLS and YYNGEE. V was shortened by 0 bases and J by 3 bases, with 10 bases between the two germline ends. The CDR3 bases are TGTGCCAGCAGCGTAGACGGGGGACACTACGAGCAGTACTTC. The encoded protein is CASSVDGGHYEQYF.

The J gene is TRBJ1-5, the V gene TRBV28; D not resolved. This CDR3 is built from 13 residues. Germline V gene sequence: CDR1 MDHEN, CDR2 SYDVKM. Trimming removed 1 base from V and 6 bases from J, with 7 bases in between. CDR3 loop: CASSLSESQPQHF. As DNA, the CDR3 is TGTGCCAGCAGTTTATCTGAGAGTCAGCCCCAGCATTTT.

Comment on this clone: Other nucleotide sequences in the sample specify the same CDR3. The chain combines TRBV11-2 with TRBJ2-7; 8 nucleotides align to TRBD1. Germline CDR1 reads SGHAT; CDR2 reads FQNNGV. The CDR3 consists of 14 residues. The ends lost 1 base at V and 3 bases at J; junction bases unmatched: 2. CDR3 loop: CASSLVGTGYEQYF. The CDR3 DNA follows: TGTGCCAGCAGCTTAGTTGGGACAGGCTACGAGCAGTACTTC.

This chain links TRBV13 with TRBJ2-5; tentatively, D is TRBD1 (5 bases). The CDR3 spans 14 residues. The V and J ends lost 5 bases and 0 bases respectively, with 10 bases between them. Germline V CDR1 and CDR2: PRHDT, FYEKMQ (reference sequence). For the CDR3, the DNA is TGTGCCAGCAGCCGACGACAGAACCAAGAGACCCAGTACTTC. Translated, it gives CASSRRQNQETQYF.

The J gene is TRBJ2-5, the V gene TRBV5-5, with 15 nucleotides matching TRBD2. This CDR3 has 16 amino acids. The V and J ends lost 5 bases and 7 bases, in that order; junction bases with no gene match: 9. Germline V lookup: CDR1 SGHKS, CDR2 YYEKEE (reference sequence). The CDR3, as DNA: TGTGCCAGCAGGGCCGGGACTAGCGGGAGGACGGGGACCCAGTACTTC. Translating gives CASRAGTSGRTGTQYF.

The chain uses TRBV28 and TRBJ2-7; D might be TRBD2 (5 bases). Per the germline V gene, CDR1 is MDHEN and CDR2 is SYDVKM. This CDR3 contains 13 residues. V lost 7 bases and J lost 4, with 14 bases in between. CDR3 protein: CASTLSREYEQYF. DNA of the CDR3: TGTGCCAGCACCTTAAGTAGGGAGTACGAGCAGTACTTC.

The chain recombines TRBV27 with TRBJ2-2; 13 nucleotides agree with TRBD2. Germline V CDR1 and CDR2: MNHEY, SMNVEV (reference sequence). V gave up 5 bases and J gave up 7 bases; unmatched junction bases: 7. This CDR3 is built from 16 residues. The CDR3 protein is CASSATTSGRVGELFF. The CDR3 nucleotides read TGTGCCAGCAGTGCCACCACTAGCGGGAGGGTCGGGGAGCTGTTTTTT.

This chain links TRBV6-1 with TRBJ2-7; 8 bases align to TRBD2. With V trimmed by 6 bases and J by 6 bases, 13 bases remained unmatched. Germline CDR1 is MNHNS and CDR2 is SASEGT. This CDR3 is 15 amino acids long. Here the CDR3 DNA reads TGTGCCAGCAGGCCCCTCTGGCGGGAGGACGGCGAGCAGTACTTC. Protein sequence: CASRPLWREDGEQYF.

V usage is TRBV7-9 and J usage is TRBJ1-1, with no clear D. This CDR3 has 15 residues. Germline V gene data show CDR1 as SEHNR and CDR2 as FQNEAQ (reference sequence). Trimming pared 3 bases from V and 4 bases from J, leaving 15 bases between. CDR3: CASSFWSAEGTEAFF. In DNA, the CDR3 is TGTGCCAGCAGCTTCTGGTCGGCCGAGGGCACTGAAGCTTTCTTT.

The chain carries TRBV29-1 and TRBJ2-3; D may correspond to TRBD1 or TRBD2 (5 bases each). The CDR3 is 16 amino acids. Germline loops: CDR1 SQVTM, CDR2 ANQGSEA. The V end was cut by 5 bases, the J end by 4 bases, with 22 bases between. CDR3 DNA sequence: TGCAGCGTTTACAGGACGGACTTCCGTGGGGCAGATACGCAGTATTTT. Translated: CSVYRTDFRGADTQYF.